This T cell receptor beta chain is from a study of cytomegalovirus exposure and HLA in healthy donors. The germline V gene has CDR1 SGHAT and CDR2 FQNNGV. Trimming stripped 1 base from V and 7 bases from J, with 11 bases between. This CDR3 has 14 amino acids. The PCR made use of 60 Vbeta and 13 Jbeta primers. Profiling relied on immunoSEQ multiplex PCR, and the TCRdb table lists in-frame clones only, not all of them. This table holds 160,000 or so clones, 60% to 85% found once. The gene calls are TRBV11-2 and TRBJ1-5; no clear D gene. The sequence was collected from a man aged 50 to 60 in good health and CMV-seropositive. Material for sequencing was PBMCs. CDR3 DNA sequence: TGTGCCAGCAGCTTAGGTCTTGGGCCCCAGCCCCAGCATTTT. This gives the protein CASSLGLGPQPQHF.